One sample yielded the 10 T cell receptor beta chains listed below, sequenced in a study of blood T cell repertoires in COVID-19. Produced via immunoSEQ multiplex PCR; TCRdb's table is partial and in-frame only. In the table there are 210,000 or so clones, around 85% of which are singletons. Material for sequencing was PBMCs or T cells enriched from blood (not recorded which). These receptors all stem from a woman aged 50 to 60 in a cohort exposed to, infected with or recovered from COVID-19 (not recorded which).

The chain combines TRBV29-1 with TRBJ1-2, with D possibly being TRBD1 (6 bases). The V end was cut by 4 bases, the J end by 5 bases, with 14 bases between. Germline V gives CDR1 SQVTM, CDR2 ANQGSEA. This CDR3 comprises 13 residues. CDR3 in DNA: TGCAGCGTTGGGTCAGGGGCGTTATATGGCTACACCTTC. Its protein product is CSVGSGALYGYTF.

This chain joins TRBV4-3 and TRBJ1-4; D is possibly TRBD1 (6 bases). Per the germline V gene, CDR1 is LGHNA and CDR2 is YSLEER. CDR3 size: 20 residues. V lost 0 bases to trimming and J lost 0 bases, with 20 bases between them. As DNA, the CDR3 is TGCGCCAGCAGCCAAGAGCTGGCAGGGGCGCAAATCGCAACTAATGAAAAACTGTTTTTT. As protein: CASSQELAGAQIATNEKLFF.

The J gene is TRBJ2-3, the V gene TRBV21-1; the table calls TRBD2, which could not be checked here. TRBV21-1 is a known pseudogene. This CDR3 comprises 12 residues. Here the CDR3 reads CASSNFPDTQYF. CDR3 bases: TGTGCCAGCAGCAACTTCCCAGATACGCAGTATTTT.

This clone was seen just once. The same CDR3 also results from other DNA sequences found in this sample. The chain's CDR3 is CASSGAGVAEQYF. CDR3 coding DNA: TGTGCCAGCAGCGGTGCGGGGGTAGCCGAGCAGTACTTC. The chain carries TRBV7-3 and TRBJ2-7; 7 nucleotides line up with TRBD2. The CDR3 is 13 residues long. V lost 5 bases and J lost 6; bases outside the gene matches: 7. CDR1 is SGHTA, CDR2 FQGTGA, per germline.

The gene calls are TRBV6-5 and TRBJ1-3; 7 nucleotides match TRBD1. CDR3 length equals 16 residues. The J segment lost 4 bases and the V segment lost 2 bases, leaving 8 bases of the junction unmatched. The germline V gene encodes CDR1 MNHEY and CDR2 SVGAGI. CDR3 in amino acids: CASSYEEGASGNTIYF. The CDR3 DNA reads TGTGCCAGCAGTTACGAGGAGGGGGCTTCGGGAAACACCATATATTTT.

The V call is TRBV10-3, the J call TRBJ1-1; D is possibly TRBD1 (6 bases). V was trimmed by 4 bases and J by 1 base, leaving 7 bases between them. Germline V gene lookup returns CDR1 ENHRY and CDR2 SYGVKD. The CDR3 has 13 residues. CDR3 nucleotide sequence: TGTGCCATCAGTGGGACAGAGAACACTGAAGCTTTCTTT. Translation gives CAISGTENTEAFF.

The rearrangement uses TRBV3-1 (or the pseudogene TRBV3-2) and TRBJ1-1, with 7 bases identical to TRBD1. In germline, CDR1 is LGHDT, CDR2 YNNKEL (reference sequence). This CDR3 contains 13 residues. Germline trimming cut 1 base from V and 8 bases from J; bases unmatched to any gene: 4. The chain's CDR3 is CASSQAGTDEAFF. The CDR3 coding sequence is TGTGCCAGCAGCCAAGCTGGGACAGACGAAGCTTTCTTT.

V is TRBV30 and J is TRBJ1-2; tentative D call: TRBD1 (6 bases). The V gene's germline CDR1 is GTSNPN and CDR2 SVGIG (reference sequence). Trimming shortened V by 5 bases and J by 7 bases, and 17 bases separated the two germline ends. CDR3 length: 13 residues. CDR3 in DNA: TGTGCCTGGTTCCGGGACCCAGGGGTTGGCTACACCTTC. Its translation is CAWFRDPGVGYTF.

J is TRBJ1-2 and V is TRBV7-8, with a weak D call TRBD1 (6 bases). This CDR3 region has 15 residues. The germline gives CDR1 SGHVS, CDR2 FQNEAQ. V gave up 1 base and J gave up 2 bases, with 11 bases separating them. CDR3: CASSLVPRGNYGYTF. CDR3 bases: TGTGCCAGCAGCTTAGTCCCTAGGGGGAACTATGGCTACACCTTC.

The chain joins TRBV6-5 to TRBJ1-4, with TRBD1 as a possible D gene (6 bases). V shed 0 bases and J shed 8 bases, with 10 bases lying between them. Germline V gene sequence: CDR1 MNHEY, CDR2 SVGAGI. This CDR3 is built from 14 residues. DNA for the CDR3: TGTGCCAGCAGTTACTCTTACAGGGAAGAAAAACTGTTTTTT. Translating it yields CASSYSYREEKLFF.